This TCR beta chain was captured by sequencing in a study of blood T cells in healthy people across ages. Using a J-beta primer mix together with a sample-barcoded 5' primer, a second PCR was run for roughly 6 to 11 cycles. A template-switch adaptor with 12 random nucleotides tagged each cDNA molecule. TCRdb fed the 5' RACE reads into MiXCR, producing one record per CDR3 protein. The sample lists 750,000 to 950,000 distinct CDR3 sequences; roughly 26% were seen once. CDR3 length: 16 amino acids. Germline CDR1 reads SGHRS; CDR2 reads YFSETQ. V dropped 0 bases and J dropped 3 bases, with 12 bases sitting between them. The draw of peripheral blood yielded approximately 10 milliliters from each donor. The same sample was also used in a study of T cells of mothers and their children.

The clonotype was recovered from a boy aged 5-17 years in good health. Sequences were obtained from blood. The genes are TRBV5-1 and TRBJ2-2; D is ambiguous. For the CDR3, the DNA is TGCGCCAGCAGCTTGGAGGGAAGAAGGGACACCGGGGAGCTGTTTTTT. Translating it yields CASSLEGRRDTGELFF.